This T cell receptor beta chain was captured by sequencing in a study of control samples from healthy donors and cancer patients. The CDR3 extends over 15 amino acids. V shed 0 bases and J shed 6 bases, with 15 bases lying between them. Germline loops: CDR1 SGHNT, CDR2 YYREEE (reference sequence). Measured with immunoSEQ multiplex PCR; TCRdb has only the in-frame clones, and not every one. The sample records about 98,000 clones, roughly three quarters being singletons. This TCR was sampled from a woman aged 30 to 39 in good health. The sample comprised blood. This chain connects TRBV5-4 to TRBJ1-2; perhaps TRBD1 as D (5 bases). CDR3 coding DNA: TGTGCCAGCAGCTTGGCCTCGGGGCTCTGGAATGGCTACACCTTC. This codes for CASSLASGLWNGYTF. The complete variable domain, with remaining parts taken from reference TRBV5-4 and TRBJ1-2, reads ETGVTQSPTHLIKTRGQQVTLRCSSQSGHNTVSWYQQALGQGPQFIFQYYREEENGRGNFPPRFSGLQFPNYSSELNVNALELDDSALYLCASSLASGLWNGYTFGSGTRLTVV.